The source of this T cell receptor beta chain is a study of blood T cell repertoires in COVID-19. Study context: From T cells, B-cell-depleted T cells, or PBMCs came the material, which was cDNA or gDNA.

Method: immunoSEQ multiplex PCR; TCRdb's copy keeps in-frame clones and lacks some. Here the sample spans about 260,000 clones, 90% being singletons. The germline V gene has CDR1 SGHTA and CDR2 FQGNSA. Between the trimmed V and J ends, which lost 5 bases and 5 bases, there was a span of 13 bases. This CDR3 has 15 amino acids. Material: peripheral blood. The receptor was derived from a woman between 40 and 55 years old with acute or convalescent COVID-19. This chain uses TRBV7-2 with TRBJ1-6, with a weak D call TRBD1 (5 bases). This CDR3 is CASSVEGFNNSPLHF. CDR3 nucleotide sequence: TGTGCCAGCAGCGTAGAGGGGTTCAATAATTCACCCCTCCACTTT.